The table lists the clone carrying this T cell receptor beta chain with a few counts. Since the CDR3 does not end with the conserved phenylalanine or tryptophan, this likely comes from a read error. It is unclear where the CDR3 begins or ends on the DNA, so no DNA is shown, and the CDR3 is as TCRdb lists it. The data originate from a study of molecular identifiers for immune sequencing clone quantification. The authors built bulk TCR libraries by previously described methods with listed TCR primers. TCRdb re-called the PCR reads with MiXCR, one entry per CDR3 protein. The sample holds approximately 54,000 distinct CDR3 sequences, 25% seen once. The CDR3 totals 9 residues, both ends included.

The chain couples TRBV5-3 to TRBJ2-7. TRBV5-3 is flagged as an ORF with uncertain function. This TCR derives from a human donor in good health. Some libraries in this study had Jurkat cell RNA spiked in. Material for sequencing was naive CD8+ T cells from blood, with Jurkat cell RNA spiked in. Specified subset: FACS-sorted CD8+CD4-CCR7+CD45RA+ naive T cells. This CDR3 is CASSLTTAC.